These 29 T cell receptor beta chains share one sample of origin, sequenced in a study of cytomegalovirus exposure and HLA in healthy donors. It was with 60 Vbeta and 13 Jbeta primers that the PCR ran. Here immunoSEQ multiplex PCR was the method, and the copy in TCRdb shows in-frame clones only, minus some. The profile shows 85,000 to 130,000 clones, 75% of them singletons. Sequenced input: PBMCs. The receptors were sampled from a man aged 35 to 55 in good health and CMV-seronegative.

There are a few counts of this clone. The chain joins TRBV6-6 to TRBJ2-3; 13 bases agree with TRBD2. This CDR3 contains 16 residues. Germline CDR1 MNHNY, CDR2 SVGAGI (reference sequence). The V gene end was trimmed by 6 bases and the J gene end by 5 bases; junction bases not matched to a gene: 8. This chain's CDR3 is CASRETSGGAKDTQYF. DNA of the CDR3: TGTGCCAGCAGGGAAACTAGCGGGGGGGCCAAAGATACGCAGTATTTT.

V is TRBV27 and J is TRBJ2-5, with TRBD2 matching 10 bases. The germline V gene encodes CDR1 MNHEY and CDR2 SMNVEV (reference sequence). CDR3 length: 15 residues. V shed 6 bases, J shed 2 bases, and the junction held 6 bases outside the gene matches. DNA for the CDR3: TGTGCCAGCAGCTATTTAGCGGGGGGACAAGAGACCCAGTACTTC. Protein sequence: CASSYLAGGQETQYF.

This clone was counted only a few times. This chain links TRBV6-5 with TRBJ2-7, with TRBD1 identical over 8 bases. Trimming removed 2 bases from V and 1 base from J; junction bases left unmatched: 1. The CDR3 contains 14 residues. CDR1 and CDR2 (germline): MNHEY, SVGAGI. Here the CDR3 DNA reads TGTGCCAGCAGTTACGGACAGGGATCCTACGAGCAGTACTTC. Its translation is CASSYGQGSYEQYF.

The V gene is TRBV7-2, the J gene TRBJ1-2; no reliable D call. This CDR3 region has 14 residues. Trimming removed 2 bases at V and 8 bases at J, with 15 bases between. CDR1 and CDR2 from the germline V gene are SGHTA and FQGNSA. The CDR3 DNA follows: TGTGCCAGCAGCTTATTATCTAGCCTTTGGGGCTACACCTTC. This encodes CASSLLSSLWGYTF.

This chain links TRBV5-4 with TRBJ2-7, with 10 bases that match TRBD1. The V gene's germline CDR1 is SGHNT and CDR2 YYREEE (reference sequence). Losses at the gene ends were 4 bases for V and 3 bases for J; bases not matched to a gene: 4. The CDR3 is 14 residues long. In DNA form, the CDR3 reads TGTGCCAGCAGCCCGTGGACAGGGGGCTACGAGCAGTACTTC. It encodes CASSPWTGGYEQYF.

V and J are TRBV19 and TRBJ1-6; no definite D call. Germline values: CDR1 LNHDA, CDR2 SQIVND (reference sequence). Trimming removed 4 bases at V and 4 bases at J, with 2 bases between. The CDR3 totals 12 residues. The chain's CDR3 is CASSTYNSPLHF. The CDR3 DNA reads as TGTGCCAGTAGTACGTATAATTCACCCCTCCACTTT.

V and J are TRBV5-4 and TRBJ2-5; 9 nucleotides align to TRBD2. The V segment lost 0 bases and the J segment 3 bases; nucleotides outside the gene matches: 12. Per germline, CDR1 SGHNT and CDR2 YYREEE (reference sequence). The CDR3 contains 18 residues. This chain's CDR3 is CASSLEGGGAGLKETQYF. The CDR3 DNA reads TGTGCCAGCAGCTTGGAGGGCGGGGGGGCCGGATTGAAAGAGACCCAGTACTTC.

This chain uses TRBV5-1 with TRBJ1-1; D perhaps matches TRBD1 (5 bases). The V end lost 5 bases, the J end lost 4 bases, and 12 bases lay between the germline ends. In germline, CDR1 is SGHRS, CDR2 YFSETQ. The CDR3 loop spans 13 amino acids. The chain's CDR3 is CASSEQGGTEAFF. The CDR3 DNA follows: TGCGCCAGCAGTGAGCAGGGTGGCACTGAAGCTTTCTTT.

The gene calls are TRBV7-9 and TRBJ2-3; D gene ambiguous. The CDR3 loop spans 14 amino acids. Germline CDR1 SEHNR, CDR2 FQNEAQ (reference sequence). Trimming left V 3 bases short and J 0 bases short, with 7 bases between. CDR3 sequence: CASSFAGSTDTQYF. The DNA of the CDR3 is TGTGCCAGCAGCTTCGCCGGTAGCACAGATACGCAGTATTTT.

The chain links TRBV2 to TRBJ2-7; D remains ambiguous. Germline CDR1 SNHLY, CDR2 FYNNEI. The CDR3 contains 14 residues. Trimming took 7 bases from V and 1 from J, leaving 14 bases between them. CDR3 amino acids: CASMKTLLSYEQYF. In nucleotides, the CDR3 is TGTGCCAGCATGAAAACACTACTTTCCTACGAGCAGTACTTC. The full variable domain, completed using reference TRBV2 and TRBJ2-7, is EPEVTQTPSHQVTQMGQEVILRCVPISNHLYFYWYRQILGQKVEFLVSFYNNEISEKSEIFDDQFSVERPDGSNFTLKIRSTKLEDSAMYFCASMKTLLSYEQYFGPGTRLTVT.

The J gene is TRBJ2-2, the V gene TRBV19; no clear D gene. This CDR3 region has 13 residues. The germline V gene encodes CDR1 LNHDA and CDR2 SQIVND (reference sequence). The V and J ends lost 5 bases and 4 bases respectively, with 8 bases between them. The CDR3 DNA reads TGTGCCAGTAGTTGGTCAGGCACCGGGGAGCTGTTTTTT. This sequence encodes CASSWSGTGELFF.

This chain connects TRBV6-1 to TRBJ2-1, with a tentative D call TRBD1 (6 bases). The CDR3 contains 13 residues. Germline CDR1 reads MNHNS; CDR2 reads SASEGT. Trimming stripped 6 bases from V and 9 bases from J, with 15 bases between. CDR3 amino acids: CASRVQGRGEQFF. CDR3 nucleotide sequence: TGTGCCAGCAGGGTACAGGGTAGGGGTGAGCAGTTCTTC.

This sequence joins TRBV12-5 and TRBJ2-7; weak D call: TRBD1 (5 bases). The V end was cut by 0 bases, the J end by 6 bases, with 6 bases between. Germline lookup yields CDR1 LGHNT and CDR2 FRNRAP. CDR3 size: 12 residues. This CDR3 reads CASGLVRGEQYF. The CDR3 coding sequence is TGTGCTAGTGGTTTGGTAAGGGGCGAGCAGTACTTC.

The chain uses TRBV6-1 and TRBJ2-2, with 13 bases that match TRBD2. From germline, CDR1 is MNHNS and CDR2 SASEGT. With 6 bases clipped from V and 10 bases from J, the junction kept 8 bases outside the gene matches. The length of the CDR3 is 15 residues. The CDR3 bases are TGTGCCAGCAGCGAACTAGCGGGGGGGCAGGAGGAGCTGTTTTTT. It encodes CASSELAGGQEELFF.

This chain connects TRBV6-5 to TRBJ1-2; 7 nucleotides agree with TRBD1. CDR1 and CDR2 from the germline V gene are MNHEY and SVGAGI. The CDR3 covers 15 residues. V shed 4 bases and J 6 bases; nucleotides not matched to a gene: 11. The DNA for the CDR3 is TGTGCCAGCAGTTCCCCCCCAGGGGGAAAGGATGGCTACACCTTC. This sequence encodes CASSSPPGGKDGYTF.

The chain links TRBV18 to TRBJ2-5; D is unresolved. V gave up 3 bases and J gave up 4 bases, with 12 bases separating them. The CDR3 has 14 residues. The germline CDR1 and CDR2 sequences are KGHSH and LQKENI. CDR3 in amino acids: CASSPQLGAETQYF. The CDR3 DNA sequence: TGTGCCAGCTCACCCCAACTTGGAGCAGAGACCCAGTACTTC. The variable domain in full, with the rest retrieved from reference TRBV18 and TRBJ2-5, is NAGVMQNPRHLVRRRGQEARLRCSPMKGHSHVYWYRQLPEEGLKFMVYLQKENIIDESGMPKERFSAEFPKEGPSILRIQQVVRGDSAAYFCASSPQLGAETQYFGPGTRLLVL.

The sample holds one count of this clone. This chain uses TRBV6-1 with TRBJ1-2; no firm D call. V dropped 2 bases and J dropped 2 bases, with 9 bases sitting between them. This CDR3 comprises 14 residues. Germline V gene lookup returns CDR1 MNHNS and CDR2 SASEGT. The CDR3 nucleotides read TGTGCCAGCAGTGAACCCAGAGGGAACTATGGCTACACCTTC. Residues: CASSEPRGNYGYTF.

The chain recombines TRBV19 with TRBJ1-4, with a weak D call TRBD1 (6 bases). The CDR3 length is 16 residues. Germline assignment: CDR1 LNHDA and CDR2 SQIVND (reference sequence). Trimming stripped 7 bases from V and 0 bases from J, with 15 bases between. The CDR3 spells CASTRRTASTNEKLFF. CDR3 nucleotides: TGTGCCAGTACCAGGAGGACAGCCTCAACTAATGAAAAACTGTTTTTT.

The chain uses TRBV27 and TRBJ2-1; a weak D match, TRBD2 (6 bases). CDR1 MNHEY and CDR2 SMNVEV come from the germline V gene (reference sequence). V was pared by 6 bases and J by 2 bases, with 17 bases between. The CDR3 is 16 residues long. The CDR3 loop reads CASSPSSGETYNEQFF. The DNA of the CDR3 is TGTGCCAGCAGCCCTAGCTCGGGGGAGACCTACAATGAGCAGTTCTTC.

The CDR3, as DNA: TGTGCCAGCTCTGCTGGCAGCGGGGGGTTGTACGAGCAGTACTTC. Amino acids: CASSAGSGGLYEQYF. V is TRBV2 and J is TRBJ2-7; 9 bases agree with TRBD2. The CDR3 has 15 amino acids. Germline V lookup: CDR1 SNHLY, CDR2 FYNNEI. Unmatched junction bases numbered 12, after V lost 8 bases and J lost 4 bases.

The J gene is TRBJ2-1, the V gene TRBV19, with D possibly matching TRBD2 (5 bases). The CDR3 is 19 amino acids. From germline, CDR1 is LNHDA and CDR2 SQIVND (reference sequence). Trimming removed 3 bases from V and 1 base from J, with 22 bases in between. Here the CDR3 DNA reads TGTGCCAGTAGTATCGAGGGCTTCTACCGAGGGCCATCCTACAATGAGCAGTTCTTC. It codes for CASSIEGFYRGPSYNEQFF. The full variable domain, in which reference TRBV19 and TRBJ2-1 provide the parts outside the CDR3, is DGGITQSPKYLFRKEGQNVTLSCEQNLNHDAMYWYRQDPGQGLRLIYYSQIVNDFQKGDIAEGYSVSREKKESFPLTVTSAQKNPTAFYLCASSIEGFYRGPSYNEQFFGPGTRLTVL.

The chain joins TRBV19 to TRBJ2-5; D is possibly TRBD2 (6 bases). CDR1 LNHDA and CDR2 SQIVND come from the germline V gene (reference sequence). This CDR3 is 15 amino acids long. Between the trimmed V and J ends, which lost 0 bases and 2 bases, there was a span of 10 bases. For the CDR3, the DNA is TGTGCCAGTAGTATAGATTCGGGGGTACAAGAGACCCAGTACTTC. Its translation is CASSIDSGVQETQYF.

This chain links TRBV10-3 with TRBJ2-3; 10 bases align to TRBD1. The J segment lost 4 bases and the V segment lost 8 bases, leaving 3 bases of the junction unmatched. The CDR3 totals 13 residues. Germline V lookup: CDR1 ENHRY, CDR2 SYGVKD. CDR3 sequence: CAIWTGGADTQYF. DNA for the CDR3: TGTGCCATCTGGACAGGGGGTGCAGATACGCAGTATTTT.

The V call is TRBV25-1, the J call TRBJ2-7, with D perhaps matching TRBD1 (5 bases). Germline V gives CDR1 MGHDK, CDR2 SYGVNS. V was cut by 0 bases and J by 2 bases, with 11 bases left in between. The CDR3 covers 15 residues. CDR3 nucleotides: TGTGCCAGCAGTGAATATTGGGGCGGCACCTACGAGCAGTACTTC. Protein: CASSEYWGGTYEQYF.

This chain joins TRBV6-1 and TRBJ2-2; 8 bases agree with TRBD1. The germline V gene has CDR1 MNHNS and CDR2 SASEGT. The CDR3 contains 14 residues. V lost 7 bases to trimming and J lost 5 bases; unmatched junction nucleotides: 6. The CDR3 nucleotides are TGTGCCAGCAAAAGGACAGGGACTACCGGGGAGCTGTTTTTT. Translation gives CASKRTGTTGELFF.

In nucleotides, the CDR3 is TGTGCCAGCAGTGCAGGGGGCTTCGAGACCCAGTACTTC. Translating gives CASSAGGFETQYF. The rearrangement joins TRBV2 to TRBJ2-5; 8 nucleotides match TRBD1. This CDR3 region has 13 residues. Losses at the gene ends were 4 bases for V and 5 bases for J; bases not matched to a gene: 3. Germline-derived CDR1 and CDR2 are SNHLY and FYNNEI.

The genes are TRBV1 and TRBJ2-3; TRBD1 was called by the table and not checked on the DNA. TRBV1 is annotated as a pseudogene. This CDR3 region has 14 residues. CDR3 loop: CTSSQDQGTDTQYF. The CDR3 DNA reads as TGCACCAGCAGCCAAGATCAGGGCACAGATACGCAGTATTTT.

The V and J genes are TRBV28 and TRBJ1-6; D remains ambiguous. Germline V CDR1 and CDR2: MDHEN, SYDVKM. This CDR3 has 13 amino acids. V was pared by 2 bases and J by 7 bases, with 6 bases between. The CDR3 sequence: CASSLARNSPLHF. CDR3 bases: TGTGCCAGCAGTTTAGCTAGAAATTCACCCCTCCACTTT.

This chain uses TRBV19 with TRBJ2-5, with D tentatively TRBD2 (6 bases). In germline, CDR1 is LNHDA, CDR2 SQIVND (reference sequence). V was shortened by 5 bases and J by 4 bases, with 14 bases between the two germline ends. The CDR3 length is 14 residues. This CDR3 is CASSVGGALETQYF. CDR3 in DNA: TGTGCCAGTAGTGTCGGGGGTGCCCTAGAGACCCAGTACTTC. Full variable domain (rest looked up from reference TRBV19 and TRBJ2-5): DGGITQSPKYLFRKEGQNVTLSCEQNLNHDAMYWYRQDPGQGLRLIYYSQIVNDFQKGDIAEGYSVSREKKESFPLTVTSAQKNPTAFYLCASSVGGALETQYFGPGTRLLVL.